Included here is one T cell receptor beta chain sequence, with context. Its antigen is as yet unknown. Per the germline V gene, CDR1 is SEHNR and CDR2 is FQNEAQ (reference sequence). The length of the CDR3 is 14 residues. Trimming cost V 2 bases and J 4 bases; bases outside gene matches: 4. This sample stems from a study of regulatory T cells in long-lasting Graves disease. Library construction for TCR beta used iRepertoire HTBI primers and Arm-PCR of CDR3 regions. TCRdb re-called the multiplex PCR reads through MiXCR, storing one row per CDR3 protein. This sample has more than 650,000 distinct CDR3 sequences, with around 30% found just once. Time point here: persistent/refractory GD, antithyroid drugs over 5 years with positive TRAb. Construction of the TCR library relied on RNA isolated from PBMCs. In this cohort, patients came from an endocrinology department located in Xi'an, China. Findings of the study overall: Sample size was small, which may have lowered accuracy. Less diverse TCR repertoires were seen in persistent Graves' patients than in newly diagnosed ones. Fewer public clonotypes were shared by new patients (under 1,000) than by persistent patients (2,741).

This TCR came from a female donor with Graves disease. The chain is built from TRBV7-9 and TRBJ2-5; TRBD2 matches 7 bases. Here the sequenced sample was peripheral blood mononuclear cells (PBMCs), taken when the disease was refractory, from a patient treated with antithyroid drugs. CDR3 loop: CASSLRTSLETQYF. Written as DNA, the CDR3 is TGTGCCAGCAGCTTAAGGACTAGTTTAGAGACCCAGTACTTC.